The 10 T cell receptor beta chains below were found in one sample sequenced in a study of blood T cell repertoires in COVID-19. This table comes from immunoSEQ multiplex PCR, and its TCRdb copy is limited to in-frame clones, with some not included. The repertoire holds 40,000 to 50,000 clones, with approximately 82% as singletons. Source material: peripheral blood. The receptors here all came from a woman of 80 years or more with acute or convalescent COVID-19.

In its sample, this clone was seen once. This chain links TRBV2 with TRBJ2-7; possible D gene TRBD2, 6 bases. CDR1 is SNHLY, CDR2 FYNNEI, per germline. CDR3 length equals 15 residues. Trimming took 7 bases from V and 3 from J, leaving 19 bases between them. CDR3 nucleotides: TGTGCCAGCAATCTGTTCAGGGAGGTGGGCTACGAGCAGTACTTC. It specifies CASNLFREVGYEQYF.

V gene TRBV5-1 combines with J gene TRBJ1-2; 10 bases align to TRBD1. V lost 0 bases and J lost 7; bases outside the gene matches: 6. Looked up from germline, CDR1 is SGHRS and CDR2 is YFSETQ. The CDR3 is made up of 15 amino acids. CDR3 amino acids: CASSLGDRGPVGYTF. Written as DNA, the CDR3 is TGCGCCAGCAGCTTGGGAGACAGGGGGCCGGTTGGCTACACCTTC.

As regards this clone: The junction and the germline gene differ at one end; a read error may be behind it. This chain connects TRBV6-1 to TRBJ1-1; D is unresolved. This CDR3 region has 13 residues. Germline values: CDR1 MNHNS, CDR2 SASEGT. CDR3 DNA sequence: TGTGCCAGCAGAGAAGTAATGAACACTGAAGCTTTCTTT. Translating it yields CASREVMNTEAFF.

This chain joins TRBV19 and TRBJ1-6, with D unresolved. V dropped 3 bases and J dropped 13 bases, with 13 bases sitting between them. This CDR3 is 13 amino acids long. The V gene's germline CDR1 is LNHDA and CDR2 SQIVND (reference sequence). The CDR3 loop is CASSIGPKEPLHF. As DNA, the CDR3 is TGTGCCAGTAGTATCGGCCCAAAGGAGCCCCTCCACTTT.

The DNA for the CDR3 is TGTGCCAGTGGTGGACAGGGTAGGGCCACTGAAGCTTTCTTT. Translating gives CASGGQGRATEAFF. V gene TRBV19 combines with J gene TRBJ1-1; 8 positions agree with TRBD1. The CDR3 contains 14 residues. Looked up from germline, CDR1 is LNHDA and CDR2 is SQIVND (reference sequence). Trimming took 8 bases from V and 4 from J; bases not matched to a gene: 9.

The chain joins TRBV25-1 to TRBJ1-6; possible D gene TRBD1, 6 bases. This CDR3 is 15 amino acids long. The V gene's germline CDR1 is MGHDK and CDR2 SYGVNS. The germline V and J ends were trimmed by 1 base and 4 bases, with 8 bases remaining between them. The CDR3 nucleotides read TGTGCCAGCAGTGAATTAGGGGGTTATAATTCACCCCTCCACTTT. Translated, it gives CASSELGGYNSPLHF.

The chain links TRBV3-1 (or the pseudogene TRBV3-2) to TRBJ2-7; weak D call: TRBD2 (7 bases). Trimming removed 5 bases at V and 5 bases at J, with 16 bases between. The germline V gene encodes CDR1 LGHDT and CDR2 YNNKEL (reference sequence). This CDR3 has 14 residues. CDR3 protein: CASSLRGGGHEQYF. DNA of the CDR3: TGTGCCAGCAGCTTAAGAGGGGGGGGCCACGAGCAGTACTTC.

The J gene is TRBJ2-3, the V gene TRBV4-1; 9 bases fit TRBD1. The CDR3 totals 18 residues. Trimming took 0 bases from V and 3 from J; bases not matched to a gene: 10. Germline CDR1 MGHRA, CDR2 YSYEKL. The CDR3 nucleotides are TGCGCCAGCAGCCAAGAGGGGGGGACAGGGCGTTTTACAGATACGCAGTATTTT. Amino acid sequence: CASSQEGGTGRFTDTQYF.

The DNA of the CDR3 is TGTGCCAGCAGCGGCAGGGTCGGCACTGAAGCTTTCTTT. This gives the protein CASSGRVGTEAFF. The chain joins TRBV5-6 to TRBJ1-1; tentative D call: TRBD1 (5 bases). This CDR3 has 13 amino acids. Germline-derived CDR1 and CDR2 are SGHDT and YYEEEE. V was shortened by 4 bases and J by 4 bases, with 11 bases between the two germline ends.

The chain couples TRBV5-6 to TRBJ2-5; TRBD1 aligns across 9 bases. The CDR3 totals 14 residues. Trimming took 1 base from V and 5 from J; bases not matched to a gene: 3. Germline lookup yields CDR1 SGHDT and CDR2 YYEEEE. CDR3 nucleotide sequence: TGTGCCAGCAGCTTGACAGGGGGCTTGGAGACCCAGTACTTC. Its protein product is CASSLTGGLETQYF.